This TCR delta chain comes out of a study of gamma-delta T cells after stem cell transplantation. TCRdb reran clone calling via CATT on the RT-PCR reads. The data hold some 1,200 delta-chain clones, with about a sixth observed a single time. By its share, this clone is medium-sized. A far bigger clonotype differs at one base, so this is likely a read error. Germline CDR1 TVYSNPD, CDR2 GDNSRS (reference sequence). V dropped 2 bases and J dropped 3 bases, with 28 bases sitting between them. The CDR3 consists of 18 residues. The chain recombines TRDV3 with TRDJ1; TRDD2 is a possible D gene (5 bases). The sequence was obtained from a human donor. It is not recorded whose cells these are; they may come from a transplant donor. The sample was gamma-delta T cells. This chain's CDR3 is CAFRPTFTYLWYADKLIF. The DNA for the CDR3 is TGTGCCTTTCGACCCACCTTTACCTACTTATGGTACGCCGATAAACTCATCTTT.